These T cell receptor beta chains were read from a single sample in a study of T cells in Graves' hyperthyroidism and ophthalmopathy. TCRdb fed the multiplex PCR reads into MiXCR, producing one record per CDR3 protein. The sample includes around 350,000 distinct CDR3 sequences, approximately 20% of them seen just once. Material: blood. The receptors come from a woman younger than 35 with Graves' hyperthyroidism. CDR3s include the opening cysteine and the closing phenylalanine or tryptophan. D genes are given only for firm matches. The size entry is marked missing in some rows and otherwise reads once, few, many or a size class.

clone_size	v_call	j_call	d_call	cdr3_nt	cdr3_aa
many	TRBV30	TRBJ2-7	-	TGTGCCTGGAGATTGGAGAGGGGGTTAATATACGAGCAGTACTTC	CAWRLERGLIYEQYF
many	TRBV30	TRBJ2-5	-	TGTGCCTGGGCCCCGTACCAAGAGACCCAGTACTTC	CAWAPYQETQYF
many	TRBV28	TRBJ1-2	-	TGTGCCAGCAGTTCCCTCAAACACTATGGCTACACCTTC	CASSSLKHYGYTF
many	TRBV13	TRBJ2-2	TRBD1	TGTGCCAGCAGCCCCGGGACAGGGGTATCCGGGGAGCTGTTTTTT	CASSPGTGVSGELFF
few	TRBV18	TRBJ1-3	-	TGTGCCAGCTCACCGGGACGGGCAAGCTCTGGAAACACCATATATTTT	CASSPGRASSGNTIYF
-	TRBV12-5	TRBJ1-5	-	TGTGCTAGTGGTCCACCAGCTTCGAATCAGCCCCAGCATTTT	CASGPPASNQPQHF
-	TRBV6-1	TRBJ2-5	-	TGTGCCAGCAGTGAAGCGGAGGGGCAGGGTGGAGAGACCCAGTACTTC	CASSEAEGQGGETQYF
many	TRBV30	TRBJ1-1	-	TGTGCCTTGATTGGAGACAACGAAAGGATGAACACTGAAGCTTTCTTT	CALIGDNERMNTEAFF
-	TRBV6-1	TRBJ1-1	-	TGTGCCAGCAGTCCAATCCACACTGAAGCTTTCTTT	CASSPIHTEAFF
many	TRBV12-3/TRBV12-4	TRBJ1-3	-	TGTGCCAGTCTGAGGAACGGAAACACCATATATTTT	CASLRNGNTIYF
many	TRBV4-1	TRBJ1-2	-	TGCGCCAGCAGCCAAGGAAGGTTTTCTGGCTACACCTTC	CASSQGRFSGYTF
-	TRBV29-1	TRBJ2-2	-	TGCAGCGTAACACGACAGGATTGGGGCACCGGGGAGCTGTTTTTT	CSVTRQDWGTGELFF
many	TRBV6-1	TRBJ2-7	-	TGTGCCAGCAGTGAATGGACAGAAAGATCCTACGAGCAGTACTTC	CASSEWTERSYEQYF
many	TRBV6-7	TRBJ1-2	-	TGTGCCAGCAACTACAGGGAGGAATATGGCTACACCTTC	CASNYREEYGYTF
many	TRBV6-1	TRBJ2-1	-	TGTGCCAGCAGTGAAGCAGGGGGCTACAATGAGCAGTTCTTC	CASSEAGGYNEQFF
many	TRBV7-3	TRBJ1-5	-	TGTGCCAGCAGCTTACCCCATGGAGCTGATCAGCCCCAGCATTTT	CASSLPHGADQPQHF
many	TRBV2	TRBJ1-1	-	TGTGCCAGCGAAGGGAACACTGAAGCTTTCTTT	CASEGNTEAFF
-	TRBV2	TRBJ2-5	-	TGTGCCGGGCCCCCGGGGGAGACCCAGTACTTC	CAGPPGETQYF
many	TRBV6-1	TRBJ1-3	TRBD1	TGTGCCAGCAGGGGGGACCTCAGGGGGACGGGAAACACCATATATTTT	CASRGDLRGTGNTIYF
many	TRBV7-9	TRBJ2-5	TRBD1	TGTGCCAGCAGCTGGATGGACAGGGGGTACCAAGAGACCCAGTACTTC	CASSWMDRGYQETQYF
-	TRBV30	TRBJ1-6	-	TGTGCCTGGAGTCCCCCGGCGTTGTACTTTGTTAGGCCCCTCCACTTT	CAWSPPALYFVRPLHF
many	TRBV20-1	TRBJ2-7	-	TGCAGTGCCGACCCGGCCGGGGGTTACGAGCAGTACTTC	CSADPAGGYEQYF
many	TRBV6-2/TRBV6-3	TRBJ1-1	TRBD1	TGTGCCAGCAGCGCCTGGACAGGGTCGTGGGAGAAGGCGAACACTGAAGCTTTCTTT	CASSAWTGSWEKANTEAFF
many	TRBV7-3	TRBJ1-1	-	TGTGCCAGCAGCTTAGTTCTTGCTGGTGAAGCTTTCTTT	CASSLVLAGEAFF
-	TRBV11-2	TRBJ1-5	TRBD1	TGTGCCAGCAGCTTAGGGGGACAGGGGGTAAGACAGCCCCAGCATTTT	CASSLGGQGVRQPQHF
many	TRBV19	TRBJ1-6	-	TGTGCCAGTAGTTTCGGACTTTCCTCCTATAATTCACCCCTCCACTTT	CASSFGLSSYNSPLHF
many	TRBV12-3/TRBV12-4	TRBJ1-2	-	TGTGCCAGCAGTTTAGGGAGCGGGGACGGCTACACCTTC	CASSLGSGDGYTF
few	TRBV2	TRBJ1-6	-	TGTGCCAGCAGTGCGGTCGGGGCAGGTTCCAATTCACCCCTCCACTTT	CASSAVGAGSNSPLHF
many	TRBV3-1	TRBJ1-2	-	TGTGCCAGCAGCCAAGAGCTATACGATGGCTACACCTTC	CASSQELYDGYTF
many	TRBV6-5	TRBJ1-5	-	TGTGCCAGCAGTTACGTACACCCGATCGTATCGCCCCAGCATTTT	CASSYVHPIVSPQHF
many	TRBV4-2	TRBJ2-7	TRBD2	TGTGCCAGCAGCGGGGGACTAGCGGGGAAACGCTCCTACGAGCAGTACTTC	CASSGGLAGKRSYEQYF